The 21 T cell receptor beta chains below were found in one sample sequenced in a study of T cell responses to AZD1222 COVID-19 vaccine. The data were produced by immunoSEQ multiplex PCR, yet TCRdb's version contains in-frame clones alone and is incomplete. This sample has 210,000 or so clones, with 93% found just once. The input for sequencing was peripheral blood, taken on day 0 of MenACWY control vaccination. The receptors derive from an adult in good health.

This sequence joins TRBV7-8 and TRBJ2-7; D is ambiguous. Germline V gene sequence: CDR1 SGHVS, CDR2 FQNEAQ. V lost 0 bases and J 5 bases, leaving 17 bases between the germline ends. This CDR3 comprises 16 residues. The CDR3 region is CASSLAGLAVGDEQYF. CDR3 coding DNA: TGTGCCAGCAGCTTAGCGGGATTAGCCGTCGGAGACGAGCAGTACTTC.

This chain connects TRBV7-2 to TRBJ1-1, with no clear D. From germline, CDR1 is SGHTA and CDR2 FQGNSA. Trimming left V 2 bases short and J 0 bases short, with 7 bases between. The CDR3 extends over 14 amino acids. This CDR3 reads CASSLPFLNTEAFF. The CDR3 DNA is TGTGCCAGCAGCTTACCTTTTCTGAACACTGAAGCTTTCTTT.

The V gene is TRBV7-3, the J gene TRBJ1-1; D not certain. Per germline, CDR1 SGHTA and CDR2 FQGTGA. The length of the CDR3 is 13 residues. Deletions cut 0 bases from V and 7 bases from J, with 9 bases between. The CDR3 loop reads CASSLTRQDEAFF. As DNA, the CDR3 is TGTGCCAGCAGCTTAACCCGGCAGGATGAAGCTTTCTTT. Full variable domain (outside the CDR3, taken from reference TRBV7-3 and TRBJ1-1): GAGVSQTPSNKVTEKGKYVELRCDPISGHTALYWYRQSLGQGPEFLIYFQGTGAADDSGLPNDRFFAVRPEGSVSTLKIQRTERGDSAVYLCASSLTRQDEAFFGQGTRLTVV.

The chain employs TRBV19 and TRBJ1-2; no clear D. Germline values: CDR1 LNHDA, CDR2 SQIVND (reference sequence). V lost 6 bases, J lost 3 bases, and 8 bases lay in between. The CDR3 is 12 amino acids. This CDR3 is CASRGFDYGYTF. The DNA of the CDR3 is TGTGCCAGTAGGGGGTTCGACTATGGCTACACCTTC. Full variable domain (remainder filled in from reference TRBV19 and TRBJ1-2): DGGITQSPKYLFRKEGQNVTLSCEQNLNHDAMYWYRQDPGQGLRLIYYSQIVNDFQKGDIAEGYSVSREKKESFPLTVTSAQKNPTAFYLCASRGFDYGYTFGSGTRLTVV.

This clone occurred a few times. The V gene is TRBV5-4, the J gene TRBJ2-7; TRBD2 aligns across 7 bases. The trim removed 4 bases at V and 4 bases at J, leaving 8 bases unmatched. The CDR3 is made up of 14 amino acids. From germline, CDR1 is SGHNT and CDR2 YYREEE (reference sequence). Here the CDR3 DNA reads TGTGCCAGCAGCGTGACGGGAGGAGCATACGAGCAGTACTTC. This encodes CASSVTGGAYEQYF.

J is TRBJ1-2 and V is TRBV5-1; D is perhaps TRBD1 (6 bases). The germline V and J ends were trimmed by 4 bases and 2 bases, with 12 bases remaining between them. The CDR3 is 14 residues long. Germline V CDR1 and CDR2: SGHRS, YFSETQ. The CDR3 sequence is CASSMYQGNYGYTF. The CDR3 nucleotides are TGCGCCAGCAGCATGTACCAGGGGAACTATGGCTACACCTTC.

The CDR3 is CSVAAGSGNTEAFF. The DNA for the CDR3 is TGCAGCGTTGCGGCGGGATCTGGGAACACTGAAGCTTTCTTT. V and J are TRBV29-1 and TRBJ1-1; D not certain. CDR3 length equals 14 residues. V lost 4 bases to trimming and J lost 1 base, with 13 bases between them. The germline CDR1 and CDR2 sequences are SQVTM and ANQGSEA.

V gene TRBV2 combines with J gene TRBJ1-5; D remains ambiguous. This CDR3 spans 15 amino acids. Germline lookup yields CDR1 SNHLY and CDR2 FYNNEI. V shed 3 bases and J shed 3 bases, with 12 bases lying between them. In DNA form, the CDR3 reads TGTGCCAGCAGTGAGCCATTAATTGCCAATCAGCCCCAGCATTTT. Translating it yields CASSEPLIANQPQHF.

The chain is built from TRBV5-1 and TRBJ2-1, with 12 bases that match TRBD2. Germline CDR1 and CDR2: SGHRS and YFSETQ. Trimming removed 1 base from V and 10 bases from J; junction bases left unmatched: 15. This CDR3 region has 18 residues. The CDR3 loop reads CASSLFLAGGLPLREQFF. The CDR3 DNA follows: TGCGCCAGCAGCTTGTTTCTAGCGGGGGGGCTCCCCCTCAGGGAGCAGTTCTTC.

This chain connects TRBV6-2 or TRBV6-3 to TRBJ2-7; D may correspond to TRBD1 or TRBD2 (5 bases each). This CDR3 spans 18 amino acids. The germline V gene encodes CDR1 MNHEY and CDR2 SVGEGT. V lost 0 bases, J lost 0 bases, and 18 bases lay in between. This chain's CDR3 is CASSYSGTGRLNSYEQYF. The CDR3 nucleotides are TGTGCCAGCAGTTACTCGGGGACGGGCAGGCTAAACTCCTACGAGCAGTACTTC.

The rearrangement uses TRBV19 and TRBJ1-3; a weak D match, TRBD1 (6 bases). This CDR3 has 15 residues. Per germline, CDR1 LNHDA and CDR2 SQIVND (reference sequence). Trimming pared 5 bases from V and 7 bases from J, leaving 18 bases between. CDR3 region: CASSPVQGLGNTIYF. CDR3 in DNA: TGTGCCAGTAGTCCCGTACAGGGATTGGGGAACACCATATATTTT.

V gene TRBV7-9 combines with J gene TRBJ1-1; no firm D call. Trimming cost V 1 base and J 8 bases, with 8 bases left between them. The CDR3 extends over 12 amino acids. Germline V gene sequence: CDR1 SEHNR, CDR2 FQNEAQ (reference sequence). The CDR3 nucleotides read TGTGCCAGCAGCTTAGAGGGCTGGGAAGCTTTCTTT. Residues: CASSLEGWEAFF.

The chain uses TRBV18 and TRBJ2-1; the D call may be TRBD1 or TRBD2 (5 bases each). Per germline, CDR1 KGHSH and CDR2 LQKENI. The germline V and J ends were trimmed by 3 bases and 5 bases, with 11 bases remaining between them. This CDR3 spans 14 amino acids. As DNA, the CDR3 is TGTGCCAGCTCACCGCCCGGGACCCACAATGAGCAGTTCTTC. This codes for CASSPPGTHNEQFF.

This clone was counted between two and nine times. The genes are TRBV2 and TRBJ2-5, with a possible D match to TRBD1 (6 bases). CDR3 length equals 12 residues. V was clipped by 6 bases and J by 4 bases, with 9 bases between them. CDR1 is SNHLY, CDR2 FYNNEI, per germline. The CDR3 reads CASRGTPETQYF. For the CDR3, the DNA is TGTGCCAGCAGAGGGACACCAGAGACCCAGTACTTC. Combining the CDR3 with reference TRBV2 and TRBJ2-5 gives the whole variable domain EPEVTQTPSHQVTQMGQEVILRCVPISNHLYFYWYRQILGQKVEFLVSFYNNEISEKSEIFDDQFSVERPDGSNFTLKIRSTKLEDSAMYFCASRGTPETQYFGPGTRLLVL.

This chain joins TRBV11-2 and TRBJ2-7, with 11 positions matching TRBD2. Germline CDR1 SGHAT, CDR2 FQNNGV. With V trimmed by 0 bases and J by 1 base, 8 bases remained unmatched. This CDR3 comprises 18 residues. The CDR3 protein is CASSLEGLAGGISYEQYF. The DNA for the CDR3 is TGTGCCAGCAGCTTAGAGGGGCTAGCGGGGGGAATTTCCTACGAGCAGTACTTC.

CDR3 nucleotides: TGTGCCAGCAGTTCCACAGGGACTGGAAACACCATATATTTT. As protein: CASSSTGTGNTIYF. V is TRBV7-9 and J is TRBJ1-3, with D perhaps matching TRBD1 (6 bases). Per germline, CDR1 SEHNR and CDR2 FQNEAQ (reference sequence). Trimming stripped 6 bases from V and 2 bases from J, with 11 bases between. CDR3 size: 14 residues. Combining the CDR3 with reference TRBV7-9 and TRBJ1-3 gives the whole variable domain DTGVSQNPRHKITKRGQNVTFRCDPISEHNRLYWYRQTLGQGPEFLTYFQNEAQLEKSRLLSDRFSAERPKGSFSTLEIQRTEQGDSAMYLCASSSTGTGNTIYFGEGSWLTVV.

The chain links TRBV30 to TRBJ1-5; D unresolved. CDR1 and CDR2 (germline): GTSNPN, SVGIG (reference sequence). The CDR3 is 16 amino acids. V was cut by 3 bases and J by 6 bases, with 21 bases left in between. CDR3 sequence reads: CAWSATPGQFLQPQHF. DNA for the CDR3: TGTGCCTGGAGCGCCACCCCTGGGCAGTTTCTTCAGCCCCAGCATTTT. The whole variable domain, remainder taken from reference TRBV30 and TRBJ1-5, is SQTIHQWPATLVQPVGSPLSLECTVEGTSNPNLYWYRQAAGRGLQLLFYSVGIGQISSEVPQNLSASRPQDRQFILSSKKLLLSDSGFYLCAWSATPGQFLQPQHFGDGTRLSIL.

The rearrangement joins TRBV18 to TRBJ1-2, with D unclear. With 1 base removed from V and 9 bases from J, the gap between germline ends came to 12 bases. This CDR3 spans 13 amino acids. Germline CDR1 reads KGHSH; CDR2 reads LQKENI. CDR3 DNA: TGTGCCAGCTCACCACGGTCTAGGGAGAGCTACACCTTC. It encodes CASSPRSRESYTF.

The chain couples TRBV4-1 to TRBJ1-5, with D unclear. CDR3 length: 13 residues. Germline V gives CDR1 MGHRA, CDR2 YSYEKL. With 1 base removed from V and 9 bases from J, the gap between germline ends came to 10 bases. The CDR3 nucleotides read TGCGCCAGCAGCCAAGCCGGGCCTTCGCCCCAGCATTTT. Protein product: CASSQAGPSPQHF.

This clone appeared a single time. This chain connects TRBV4-2 to TRBJ1-5; D gene unclear. In germline, CDR1 is LGHNA, CDR2 YNFKEQ. V dropped 1 base and J dropped 7 bases, with 11 bases sitting between them. The CDR3 contains 14 residues. In DNA, the CDR3 is TGTGCCAGCAGCCAAGGGAGCGGCGAGCAGCCCCAGCATTTT. Its translation: CASSQGSGEQPQHF.

The genes are TRBV2 and TRBJ1-2, with 7 bases identical to TRBD1. V gave up 5 bases and J gave up 6 bases; unmatched junction bases: 6. The CDR3 is made up of 13 amino acids. CDR1 SNHLY and CDR2 FYNNEI come from the germline V gene. In DNA, the CDR3 is TGTGCCAGCAGTCTCACAGGGGCGGATGGCTACACCTTC. Residues: CASSLTGADGYTF.